This entry lists 4 T cell receptor beta chains sequenced from one sample in a study of blood T cell repertoires in COVID-19. Only in-frame clones appear in the TCRdb table, and some are missing; sequencing was by immunoSEQ multiplex PCR. The data contain roughly 90,000 clones, around 86% of them seen just once; the ten biggest clones take up approximately 2.3%. Sequencing was performed on peripheral blood. Receptors were obtained from a woman aged 70-85 years with acute or convalescent COVID-19.

The chain couples TRBV7-2 to TRBJ1-5; 8 positions match TRBD1. The V gene end was trimmed by 5 bases and the J gene end by 1 base; junction bases not matched to a gene: 10. CDR3 size: 17 residues. Germline V gene lookup returns CDR1 SGHTA and CDR2 FQGNSA. CDR3 sequence (DNA): TGTGCCAGCAGCATAGGTGCAGGGGGCGCGAGCAATCAGCCCCAGCATTTT. As protein: CASSIGAGGASNQPQHF. Variable domain in full (rest from reference TRBV7-2 and TRBJ1-5): GAGVSQSPSNKVTEKGKDVELRCDPISGHTALYWYRQSLGQGLEFLIYFQGNSAPDKSGLPSDRFSAERTGGSVSTLTIQRTQQEDSAVYLCASSIGAGGASNQPQHFGDGTRLSIL.

This chain connects TRBV6-5 to TRBJ1-5; TRBD1 agrees at 7 bases. Germline V gives CDR1 MNHEY, CDR2 SVGAGI. The CDR3 runs to 14 residues. The trim removed 7 bases at V and 5 bases at J, leaving 8 bases unmatched. CDR3 residues: CASKTGQFDQPQHF. CDR3 DNA: TGTGCCAGCAAAACGGGACAGTTTGATCAGCCCCAGCATTTT.

The rearrangement uses TRBV11-2 and TRBJ1-6, with D perhaps matching TRBD1 (5 bases). V shed 1 base and J shed 6 bases, with 10 bases lying between them. CDR3 length: 15 amino acids. Per germline, CDR1 SGHAT and CDR2 FQNNGV. CDR3 DNA: TGTGCCAGCAGCTTAGTCGGGGGTCTTAATTCACCCCTCCACTTT. Translated: CASSLVGGLNSPLHF.

The chain couples TRBV4-1 to TRBJ1-6, with a weak D call TRBD1 (6 bases). Looked up from germline, CDR1 is MGHRA and CDR2 is YSYEKL. Between the trimmed V and J ends, which lost 0 bases and 6 bases, there was a span of 12 bases. The CDR3 totals 16 residues. Written as DNA, the CDR3 is TGCGCCAGCAGCCAAGAATTACAGGGCGCTAATTCACCCCTCCACTTT. This codes for CASSQELQGANSPLHF.